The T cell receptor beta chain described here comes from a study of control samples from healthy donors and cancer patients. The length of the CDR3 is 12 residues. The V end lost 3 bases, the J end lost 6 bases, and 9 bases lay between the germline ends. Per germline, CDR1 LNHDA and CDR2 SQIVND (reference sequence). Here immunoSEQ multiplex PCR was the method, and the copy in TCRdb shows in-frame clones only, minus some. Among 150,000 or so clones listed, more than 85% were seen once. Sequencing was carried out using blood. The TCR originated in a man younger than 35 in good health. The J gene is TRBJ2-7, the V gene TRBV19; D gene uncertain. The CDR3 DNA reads TGTGCCAGTAGTATGGGGATGGGCGAGCAGTACTTC. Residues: CASSMGMGEQYF.